Described below is a single TCR beta chain sequence and its context. This clonotype was counted at least ten times. The antigen this receptor binds is unknown. No quality values exist for individual bases; no much larger clone is one base distant. This specimen's time point label, per the study, means: patch test 3, about 24 weeks after DPC sensitization. Sample treatment or condition, as interpreted from the label and publication: therapeutic diphenylcyclopropenone sensitization with weekly scalp DPC. Blood at each patch-test visit was drawn before the patch test was applied. Patients were considered eligible if aged 18 to 70, diagnosed with alopecia and deemed suitable for DPC therapy, and patients were excluded if pregnant. Unfractionated whole blood was collected in Tempus Blood RNA tubes, and total RNA was extracted from that blood. The library was made by RACE. The sample was run on a NextSeq 500. Library preparation attached unique molecular identifiers to individual cDNA molecules for quantitative, reproducible TCR counting. Each blood RNA sample was used to sequence both TCR alpha and TCR beta chains. As for the authors' bioinformatics: The median number of TCRs per sample was approximately 93,000, ranging from about 20,000 to 750,000. V, J and CDR3 annotation of the TCR reads was carried out using the Decombinator software suite. For the PS versus PT1 abundance plots, all samples were subsampled to the same number of TCRs (28,000). Expanded TCRs were defined as absent before sensitization and observed at least eight times at the 2-week time point. The public reads were quality trimmed at Q25 with fastp and then assembled into clones with MiXCR by TCRdb, keeping productive beta chains. Every entry covers one CDR3 protein and lists the most common genes and DNA from its rows. TCRdb's processing, not the study's, gives the V and J calls here. This sample is represented by 25,000 to 35,000 distinct CDR3 sequences; 5.5% to 6.5% of them were singletons. Clones ranked in the top ten supply around 5.7% of the sample.

The sample comes from a study of human T cells and chemical hapten exposure (dated by TCRdb to the early 2020s). In the study overall: For sensitization, 2% DPC in acetone was applied to a roughly 2 cm by roughly 2 cm area of upper inner arm skin. Blood was sampled from patients pre-sensitization (week 0) and at 2, 6 and about 24 weeks after DPC sensitization. Libraries were pooled for sequencing, and variation in per-sample TCR yields was attributed mainly to small differences in library volumes within the pool. Patients additionally received weekly therapeutic DPC doses to the scalp throughout the roughly 24-week study period. Patch tests used Finn chambers with 0.01% DPC on the upper back, scored after 6 days by International Contact Dermatitis Research Group standards. This study followed changes in the peripheral blood TCR repertoire in vivo during primary and secondary sensitization of alopecia patients to the hapten diphenylcyclopropenone (DPC). The mostly female patient cohort included alopecia areata with under or over 50% scalp involvement, alopecia totalis and alopecia universalis. For TCR sequencing, blood came from 25 to 30 alopecia patients at anywhere from one to four time points (pre-sensitization, 2, 6 and 24 weeks).

The CDR3 runs 15 amino acids, cysteine and phenylalanine included. Only the CDR3 portion is preserved as DNA: 45 bases, with reading frame beginning at the first base. From V the trimming removes 4 bases and from J it removes 0 bases, while the gene matches leave 6 bases of the junction unaccounted for. Reading the germline V gene gives CDR1 SGHAT and CDR2 FQNNGV. Results the study describes overall, beyond this receptor: The number of PT1 expanded TCRs positively correlated with patch test score, significant at thresholds 8, 16 and 32 but not 4. DPC sensitization did not change the number of TCRs with a frequency above 1 in 1000, and there was no evidence of changes in global repertoire structure. Repeated subsampling changed both the strength of the expansion versus patch-test correlation and the threshold at which that correlation became significant. Significantly more large CDR3 similarity clusters were formed by expanded TCRs than by pre-sensitization or healthy control sets, consistent with antigen-driven responses. Alopecia, a presumed autoimmune disease, was present in all patients, so the immune response of the patients might differ from that of healthy individuals.

The sequence was obtained from a man aged 25 to 45 with alopecia areata. Some clones in this sample may be carry-over from other donors' samples. The sequence is built from TRBV11-2 and TRBJ2-7; 7 central nucleotides agree with TRBD1. Material: whole blood, obtained in connection with sensitization to the hapten diphenylcyclopropenone (DPC). The CDR3 protein is CASSSWAGGSYEQYF. The nucleotides read TGTGCCAGCAGCTCCTGGGCAGGGGGCTCCTACGAGCAGTACTTC.